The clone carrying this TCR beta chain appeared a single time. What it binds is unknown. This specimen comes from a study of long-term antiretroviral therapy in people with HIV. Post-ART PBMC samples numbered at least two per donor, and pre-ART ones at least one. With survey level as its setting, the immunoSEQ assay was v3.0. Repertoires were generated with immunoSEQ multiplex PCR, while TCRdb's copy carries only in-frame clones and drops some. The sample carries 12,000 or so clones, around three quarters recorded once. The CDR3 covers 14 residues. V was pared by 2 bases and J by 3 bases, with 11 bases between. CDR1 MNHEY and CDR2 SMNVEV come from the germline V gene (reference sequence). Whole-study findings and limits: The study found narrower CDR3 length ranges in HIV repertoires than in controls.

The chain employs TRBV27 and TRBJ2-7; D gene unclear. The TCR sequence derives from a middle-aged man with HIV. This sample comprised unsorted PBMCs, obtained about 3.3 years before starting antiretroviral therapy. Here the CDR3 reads CASSLGPLYYEQYF. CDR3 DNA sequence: TGTGCCAGCAGTTTAGGACCTCTCTACTACGAGCAGTACTTC.